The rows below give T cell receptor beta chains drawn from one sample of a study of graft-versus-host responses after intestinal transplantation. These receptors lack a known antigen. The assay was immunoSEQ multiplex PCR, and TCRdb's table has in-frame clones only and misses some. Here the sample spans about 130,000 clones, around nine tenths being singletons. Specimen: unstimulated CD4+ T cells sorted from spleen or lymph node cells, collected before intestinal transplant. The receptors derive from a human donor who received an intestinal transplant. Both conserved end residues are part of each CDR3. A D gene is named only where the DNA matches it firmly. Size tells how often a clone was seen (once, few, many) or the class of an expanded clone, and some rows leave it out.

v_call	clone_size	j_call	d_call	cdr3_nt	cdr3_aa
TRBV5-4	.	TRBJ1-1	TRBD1	TGTGCCAGCAGCTTGGCCAAGGTCGTTGTCACAGGGGGTCTTCACACTGAAGCTTTCTTT	CASSLAKVVVTGGLHTEAFF
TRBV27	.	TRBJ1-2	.	TGTGCCAGCAGTTTATCACCGACCGGGAGCTATGGCTACACCTTC	CASSLSPTGSYGYTF
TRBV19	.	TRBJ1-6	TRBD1	TGTGCCAGTAGTCTCCCCCGGACAGGTGGCGGGTCACCCCTCCACTTT	CASSLPRTGGGSPLHF
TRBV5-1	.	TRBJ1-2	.	TGCGCCAGCAGCTTGGGTCTTAGGGCTGGCTACACCTTC	CASSLGLRAGYTF
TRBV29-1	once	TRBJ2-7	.	TGCAGCGTTGGTAGGGGATCCTACGAGCAGTACTTC	CSVGRGSYEQYF
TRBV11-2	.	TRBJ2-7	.	TGTGCCAGCAGCTCGGCACCCTACGAGCAGTACTTC	CASSSAPYEQYF
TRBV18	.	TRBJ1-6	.	TGTGCCAGCTCACCACAGGGGATGGGTTCACCCCTCCACTTT	CASSPQGMGSPLHF
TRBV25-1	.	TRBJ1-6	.	TGTGCCAGCAGTGATGCATTCGTTGGGGGTTCACCCCTCCACTTT	CASSDAFVGGSPLHF
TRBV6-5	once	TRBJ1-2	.	TGTGCCAGCACCACGCTGAGAGGCTATGGCTACACCTTC	CASTTLRGYGYTF
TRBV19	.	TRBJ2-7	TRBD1	TGTGCCAGTAGTGCACCAACAGGGGTCAGGAACTTC	CASSAPTGVRNF
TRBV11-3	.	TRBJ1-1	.	TGTGCCAGCAGCGAGACTGGTGAGGCGAACACTGAAGCTTTCTTT	CASSETGEANTEAFF
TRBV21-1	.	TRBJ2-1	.	TGTGCCAGCAGCAAAGTTGTCACAGGTAGGGGAAATGAGCAGTTCTTC	CASSKVVTGRGNEQFF
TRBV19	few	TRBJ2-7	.	TGTGCCAGTAGTACCCGAGACTACGAGCAGTACTTC	CASSTRDYEQYF
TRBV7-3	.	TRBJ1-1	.	TGTGCCAGCAGCTTGGAGCCGGGAGTCGCCAAAGAAGCTTTCTTT	CASSLEPGVAKEAFF
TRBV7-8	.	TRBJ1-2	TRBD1	TGTGCCAGCAGCGCCCCTGGGACAGGTTATGGCTACACCTTC	CASSAPGTGYGYTF
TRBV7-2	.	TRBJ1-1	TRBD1	TGTGCCAGCAGCTCTGACAGGGGCGAGCCTGAAGCTTTCTTT	CASSSDRGEPEAFF
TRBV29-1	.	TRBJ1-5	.	TGCAGCGTTCGGCAGGGTGATCAGCCCCAGCATTTT	CSVRQGDQPQHF
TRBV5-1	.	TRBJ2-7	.	TGCGCCAGCAGCTTGTTCCAGGGGGGACTCGAGCAGTACTTC	CASSLFQGGLEQYF
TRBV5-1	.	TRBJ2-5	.	TGCGCCAGCAGCTTGGGAGGGAATAGGAAAATAGAGACCCAGTACTTC	CASSLGGNRKIETQYF
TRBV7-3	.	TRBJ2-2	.	TGTGCCAGCAGCTTCACGAACACCGGGGAGCTGTTTTTT	CASSFTNTGELFF
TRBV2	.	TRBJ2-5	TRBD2	TGTGCCAGCAGTGAAATGCCTAGCGGGGGAGAGACCCAGTACTTC	CASSEMPSGGETQYF